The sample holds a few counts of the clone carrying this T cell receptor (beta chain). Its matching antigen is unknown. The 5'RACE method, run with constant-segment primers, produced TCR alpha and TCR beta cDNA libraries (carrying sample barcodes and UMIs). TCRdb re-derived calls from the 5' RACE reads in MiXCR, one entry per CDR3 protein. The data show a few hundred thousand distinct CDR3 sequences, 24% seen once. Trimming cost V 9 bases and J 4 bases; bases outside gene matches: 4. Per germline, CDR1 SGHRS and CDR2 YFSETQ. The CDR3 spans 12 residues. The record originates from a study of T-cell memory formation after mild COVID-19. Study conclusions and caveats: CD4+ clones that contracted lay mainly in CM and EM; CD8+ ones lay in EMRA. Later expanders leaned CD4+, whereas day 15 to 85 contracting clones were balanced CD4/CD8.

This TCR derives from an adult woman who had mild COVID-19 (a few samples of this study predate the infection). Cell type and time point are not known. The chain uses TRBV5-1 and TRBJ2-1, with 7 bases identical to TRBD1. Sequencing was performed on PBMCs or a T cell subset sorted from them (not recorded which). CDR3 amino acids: CATRDSYNEQFF. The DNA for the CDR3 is TGCGCCACCAGGGACAGTTACAATGAGCAGTTCTTC.